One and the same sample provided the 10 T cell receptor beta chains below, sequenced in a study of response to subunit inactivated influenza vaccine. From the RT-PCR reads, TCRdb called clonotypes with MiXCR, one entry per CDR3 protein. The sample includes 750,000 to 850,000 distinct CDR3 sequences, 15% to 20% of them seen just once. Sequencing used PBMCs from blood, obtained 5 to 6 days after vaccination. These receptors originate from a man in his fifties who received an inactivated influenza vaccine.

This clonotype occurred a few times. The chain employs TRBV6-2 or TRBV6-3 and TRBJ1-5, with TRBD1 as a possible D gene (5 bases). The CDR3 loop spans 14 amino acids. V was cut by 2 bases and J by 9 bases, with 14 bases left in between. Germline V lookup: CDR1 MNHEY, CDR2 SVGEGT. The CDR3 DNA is TGTGCCAGCAGTTACCCCGGCGGCGGGGGGCCCCAGCATTTT. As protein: CASSYPGGGGPQHF.

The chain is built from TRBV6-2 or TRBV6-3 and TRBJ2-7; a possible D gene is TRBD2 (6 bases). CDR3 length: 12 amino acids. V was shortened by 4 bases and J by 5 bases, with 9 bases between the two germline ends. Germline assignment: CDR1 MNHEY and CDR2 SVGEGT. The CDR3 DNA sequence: TGTGCCAGCAGTTTCGGACTAAACGAGCAGTACTTC. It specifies CASSFGLNEQYF.

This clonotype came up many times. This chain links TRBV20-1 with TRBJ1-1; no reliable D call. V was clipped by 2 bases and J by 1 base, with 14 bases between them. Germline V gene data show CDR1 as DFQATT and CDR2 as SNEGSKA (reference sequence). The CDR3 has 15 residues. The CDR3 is CSARTPGPGNTEAFF. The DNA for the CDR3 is TGCAGTGCTAGAACCCCAGGCCCCGGGAACACTGAAGCTTTCTTT.

The CDR3 loop is CASSPPGSREQYF. In DNA form, the CDR3 reads TGTGCCAGCAGTCCGCCCGGCTCGCGGGAGCAGTACTTC. V usage is TRBV27 and J usage is TRBJ2-7; no clear D. This CDR3 has 13 amino acids. V shed 5 bases and J shed 7 bases, with 15 bases lying between them. Germline lookup yields CDR1 MNHEY and CDR2 SMNVEV (reference sequence).

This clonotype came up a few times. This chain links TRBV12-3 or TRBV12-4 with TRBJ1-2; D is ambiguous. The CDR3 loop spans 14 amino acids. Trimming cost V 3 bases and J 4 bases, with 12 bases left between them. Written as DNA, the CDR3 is TGTGCCAGCAGTTTGACGGCCCCGCGCTATGGCTACACCTTC. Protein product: CASSLTAPRYGYTF.

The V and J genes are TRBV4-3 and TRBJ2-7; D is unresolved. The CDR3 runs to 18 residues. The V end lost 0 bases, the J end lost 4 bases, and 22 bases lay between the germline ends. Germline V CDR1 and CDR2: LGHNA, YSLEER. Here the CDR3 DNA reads TGCGCCAGCAGCCAAGAATCGGGCGTCAGACGGAATGATTACGAGCAGTACTTC. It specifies CASSQESGVRRNDYEQYF.

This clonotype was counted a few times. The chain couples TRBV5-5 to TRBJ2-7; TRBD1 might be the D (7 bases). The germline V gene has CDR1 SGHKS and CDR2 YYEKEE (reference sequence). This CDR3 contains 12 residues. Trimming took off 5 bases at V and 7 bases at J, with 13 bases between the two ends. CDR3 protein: CASSMTGREQYF. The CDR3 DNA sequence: TGTGCCAGCAGTATGACAGGGAGGGAGCAGTACTTC.

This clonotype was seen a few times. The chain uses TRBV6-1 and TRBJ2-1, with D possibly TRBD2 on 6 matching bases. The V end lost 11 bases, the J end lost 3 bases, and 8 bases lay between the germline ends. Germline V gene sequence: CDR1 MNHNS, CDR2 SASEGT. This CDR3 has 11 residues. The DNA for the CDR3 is TGTGCCTGGGGGGTCTACAATGAGCAGTTCTTC. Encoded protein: CAWGVYNEQFF.

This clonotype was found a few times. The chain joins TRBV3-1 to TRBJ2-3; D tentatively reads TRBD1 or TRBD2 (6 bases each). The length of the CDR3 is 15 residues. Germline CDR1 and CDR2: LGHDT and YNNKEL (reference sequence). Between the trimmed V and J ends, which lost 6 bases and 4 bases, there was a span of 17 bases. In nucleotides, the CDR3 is TGTGCCAGCAGGGAAACAGGGACTTTCGCAGATACGCAGTATTTT. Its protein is CASRETGTFADTQYF.

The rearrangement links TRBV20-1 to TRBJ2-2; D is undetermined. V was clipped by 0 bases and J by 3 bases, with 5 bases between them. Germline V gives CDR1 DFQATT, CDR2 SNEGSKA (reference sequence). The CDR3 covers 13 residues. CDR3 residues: CSARDSYTGELFF. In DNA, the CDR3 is TGCAGTGCTAGAGACTCCTACACCGGGGAGCTGTTTTTT.